This is a list of T cell receptor beta chains from one sample in a study of T cell responses to AZD1222 COVID-19 vaccine. The table came from immunoSEQ multiplex PCR; TCRdb's copy has only in-frame clones and leaves some out. The sample lists approximately 150,000 clones, around nine tenths occurring once. The sequenced sample was peripheral blood, obtained 28 days after the second AZD1222 dose. The receptors shown here come from an adult who received the AZD1222 COVID-19 vaccine. Both conserved end residues are part of each CDR3. The D gene is left open where the match is weak. Not every row has a clone size; where given, it reads once, few, many or a size class.

d_gene | j_gene | abundance | v_gene | CDR3aa | CDR3nt
NA | TRBJ1-2 | once | TRBV7-2 | CASSLGGSYGYTF | TGTGCCAGCAGCTTAGGGGGAAGCTATGGCTACACCTTC
NA | TRBJ2-5 | NA | TRBV4-3 | CASSQDPYAGRETQYF | TGCGCCAGCAGCCAAGATCCGTATGCGGGACGGGAGACCCAGTACTTC
TRBD1 | TRBJ2-7 | NA | TRBV2 | CASSNRGREQYF | TGTGCCAGCAGTAACAGGGGTAGAGAGCAGTACTTC
NA | TRBJ2-3 | NA | TRBV3-1/TRBV3-2 | CASSHQRMWGSADTQYF | TGTGCCAGCAGCCATCAGAGGATGTGGGGCAGCGCAGATACGCAGTATTTT
NA | TRBJ2-7 | NA | TRBV2 | CASSETRDWSSYEQYF | TGTGCCAGCAGTGAGACCCGGGACTGGAGCTCCTACGAGCAGTACTTC
NA | TRBJ2-7 | few | TRBV2 | CASSEGGTNYEQYF | TGTGCCAGCAGTGAAGGGGGGACCAACTACGAGCAGTACTTC
NA | TRBJ1-6 | NA | TRBV5-6 | CASSSARSYNSPLHF | TGTGCCAGCAGCTCAGCACGCTCCTATAATTCACCCCTCCACTTT
NA | TRBJ1-2 | NA | TRBV5-6 | CASSSPFSPSGYTF | TGTGCCAGCAGCTCTCCGTTCTCTCCGTCCGGCTACACCTTC
NA | TRBJ2-1 | NA | TRBV13 | CASSLGTYDHNEQFF | TGTGCCAGCAGCCTCGGGACGTATGATCACAATGAGCAGTTCTTC
TRBD2 | TRBJ2-1 | NA | TRBV10-1 | CASRGTSAGDYNEQFF | TGCGCCAGCAGGGGAACTAGCGCCGGAGACTACAATGAGCAGTTCTTC
NA | TRBJ1-2 | NA | TRBV30 | CAWRVDSALFGYTF | TGTGCCTGGAGGGTGGACTCAGCACTCTTTGGCTACACCTTC
NA | TRBJ1-6 | NA | TRBV6-5 | CASKRGGSPLHF | TGTGCCAGCAAAAGGGGGGGTTCACCCCTCCACTTT
NA | TRBJ1-1 | NA | TRBV6-6 | CASSLGEYGRRGWNTEAFF | TGTGCCAGCAGTCTAGGAGAGTACGGTCGTCGGGGATGGAACACTGAAGCTTTCTTT
NA | TRBJ1-1 | once | TRBV21-1 | CASRGAEAFF | TGTGCCAGCAGGGGAGCTGAAGCTTTCTTT
NA | TRBJ1-4 | NA | TRBV5-4 | CASSSSRDLNEKLFF | TGTGCCAGCAGCTCATCCAGAGACCTTAATGAAAAACTGTTTTTT
NA | TRBJ2-5 | NA | TRBV18 | CASSPRDLETQYF | TGTGCCAGCTCACCACGGGACCTTGAGACCCAGTACTTC
TRBD1 | TRBJ2-1 | NA | TRBV6-5 | CASSRRDRTNEQFF | TGTGCCAGCAGTCGCCGGGACAGAACCAATGAGCAGTTCTTC
TRBD1 | TRBJ1-1 | NA | TRBV4-1 | CASGGRQGNTEAFF | TGCGCCAGCGGGGGGAGACAGGGGAACACTGAAGCTTTCTTT
NA | TRBJ2-6 | NA | TRBV5-1 | CASRSAGYSGANVLTF | TGCGCCAGCAGGTCGGCAGGATATTCTGGGGCCAACGTCCTGACTTTC
NA | TRBJ1-2 | once | TRBV7-2 | CASSLDGGLTSYGYTF | TGTGCCAGCAGCTTAGACGGGGGGCTAACCTCCTATGGCTACACCTTC
TRBD1 | TRBJ2-1 | NA | TRBV18 | CASSRRDSGIYNEQFF | TGTGCCAGCTCACGAAGGGACAGTGGAATCTACAATGAGCAGTTCTTC
TRBD1 | TRBJ1-1 | NA | TRBV5-8 | CASSQYRDRAPEAFF | TGTGCCAGCAGCCAATATCGGGACAGGGCCCCTGAAGCTTTCTTT
TRBD1 | TRBJ1-3 | once | TRBV9 | CASSLEGARGNTIYF | TGTGCCAGCAGCCTTGAGGGGGCGCGAGGAAACACCATATATTTT
NA | TRBJ1-2 | NA | TRBV3-1/TRBV3-2 | CASSFLGVSLTF | TGTGCCAGCAGCTTCCTCGGAGTCTCTCTCACCTTC
NA | TRBJ2-5 | NA | TRBV27 | CASSLVGAGEETQYF | TGTGCCAGCAGTTTAGTCGGGGCAGGGGAAGAGACCCAGTACTTC
NA | TRBJ1-2 | NA | TRBV6-5 | CASSYSPGTGYGYTF | TGTGCCAGCAGTTACTCGCCGGGGACTGGGTATGGCTACACCTTC
NA | TRBJ1-3 | few | TRBV9 | CASSGDSSGNTIYF | TGTGCCAGCAGCGGAGACAGCTCTGGAAACACCATATATTTT
NA | TRBJ1-2 | few | TRBV5-1 | CASSGSEAAYGYTF | TGCGCCAGCAGCGGAAGTGAAGCCGCGTATGGCTACACCTTC
NA | TRBJ2-3 | NA | TRBV7-9 | CASSLLSWAADTQYF | TGTGCCAGCAGCCTACTCTCGTGGGCTGCAGATACGCAGTATTTT